This T cell receptor beta chain was captured in a study of blood T cell repertoires in COVID-19. Study in general: Acute-phase and convalescent COVID-19 samples originated in the United States, Italy and Spain.

With 10 bases removed from V and 2 bases from J, the gap between germline ends came to 14 bases. CDR1 is SNHLY, CDR2 FYNNEI, per germline. The CDR3 spans 14 residues. Profiled with immunoSEQ multiplex PCR; TCRdb holds only in-frame clones, not every one. The sample yields 260,000 or so clones, roughly four fifths seen once. The chain couples TRBV2 to TRBJ1-4; tentative D call: TRBD1 (6 bases). This sequence was found in an elderly woman with COVID-19, enrolled during active disease. The sequencing input was peripheral blood. DNA of the CDR3: TGTGCCACCCCGGGAACAGGGACTAATGAAAAACTGTTTTTT. Amino acid sequence: CATPGTGTNEKLFF.